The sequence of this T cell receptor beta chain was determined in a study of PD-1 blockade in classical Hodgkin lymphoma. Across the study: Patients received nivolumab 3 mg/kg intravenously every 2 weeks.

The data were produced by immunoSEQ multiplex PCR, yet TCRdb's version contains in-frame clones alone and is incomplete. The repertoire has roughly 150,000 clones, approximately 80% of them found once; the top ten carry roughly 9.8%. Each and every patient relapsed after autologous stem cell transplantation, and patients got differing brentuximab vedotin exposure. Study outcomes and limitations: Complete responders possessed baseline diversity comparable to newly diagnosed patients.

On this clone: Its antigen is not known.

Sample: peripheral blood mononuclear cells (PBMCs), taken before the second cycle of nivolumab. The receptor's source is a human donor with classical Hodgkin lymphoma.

The CDR3 nucleotides are TGTGCCAGCAGCCGAACACTAGCGATGAACTACGAGCAGTACTTC. Amino acid sequence: CASSRTLAMNYEQYF. V is TRBV6-5 and J is TRBJ2-7, with 7 nucleotides matching TRBD2. There are 15 residues in the CDR3. CDR1 and CDR2 from the germline V gene are MNHEY and SVGAGI. The V segment lost 6 bases and the J segment 3 bases; nucleotides outside the gene matches: 11.